This T cell receptor beta chain was captured in a study of identical twins. A few counts support this clonotype. Germline V CDR1 and CDR2: LNHNV, YYDKDF (reference sequence). This CDR3 is 16 amino acids long. Trimming took off 1 base at V and 0 bases at J, with 10 bases between the two ends. In TCRdb, the 5' RACE reads were re-called with MiXCR into one record per CDR3 protein. The sample yields roughly 690,000 distinct CDR3 sequences, roughly 20% seen once. This sample was also put to use in a study of T cells expressing NK-cell markers.

Sequenced material: PBMCs. The gene calls are TRBV15 and TRBJ2-1; D possibly corresponds to TRBD2 (6 bases). This receptor was taken from a woman between 18 and 29 years old in good health. CDR3 sequence: CATSRGGLRSYNEQFF. The DNA of the CDR3 is TGTGCCACCAGCAGAGGGGGACTGCGCTCCTACAATGAGCAGTTCTTC.